There are many counts of the clone carrying this T cell receptor (beta chain). Its matching antigen is unknown. Time point described: blood at routine non-recurrence follow-up after resection. These data originate in a study of spatial heterogeneity in lung cancer. Overall study: Researchers sequenced follow-up PBMC samples if they had them, and these came a median of about two years after resection. Within raw reads, each unique TCR and UMI combination appeared on average more than ten times.

General study findings and limits: Follow-up blood showed ubiquitous expanded tumor TCRs less than blood at resection did.

The germline V gene encodes CDR1 SGHTA and CDR2 FQGNSA. V was shortened by 6 bases and J by 0 bases, with 12 bases between the two germline ends. The CDR3 sequence is 15 residues long. Each molecule of TCR cDNA was tagged with one unique molecular identifier. TCRdb reprocessed the 5' RACE reads with MiXCR, giving one entry per CDR3 protein. The sample comprises tens of thousands of distinct CDR3 sequences, 10% of which are singletons, and less than 35% rests with the top ten. The rearrangement links TRBV7-2 to TRBJ2-1, with D perhaps matching TRBD1 (6 bases). Sequences were derived from PBMCs, sampled at follow-up. The TCR originated in a female donor with early-stage non-small cell lung cancer. CDR3 protein: CASRPDRSSYNEQFF. The CDR3, as DNA: TGTGCCAGCAGGCCAGACAGGAGCTCCTACAATGAGCAGTTCTTC.